This TCR beta chain appears in the sequencing data of a study of T-cell reconstitution after alpha-beta-depleted transplantation in children (TCRdb year 2016). At the level of the whole study: The study quantitatively tracked T-cell immune reconstitution after TCRalphabeta/CD19-depleted allogeneic hematopoietic cell transplantation in children using TCR repertoire profiling.

Turning to this clonotype: What this receptor recognizes is not known. Base qualities are not provided; no much larger clone lies one nucleotide away.

Trimming accounts for 6 bases at V and 3 bases at J, while the number of junction bases matched to no gene is 2. Measured from the cysteine to the phenylalanine, the CDR3 is 12 residues long. Only the CDR3 region is kept as DNA, spanning 36 bases read in frame from base 1. For CDR1 and CDR2, the germline V gene lists SQVTM and ANQGSEA. According to the study, the label for this sample's treatment or condition signals: allogeneic hematopoietic cell transplantation with graft depleted of TCRalphabeta T cells and CD19 B cells. The children who served as transplant recipients had been given grafts of TCRalphabeta/CD19-depleted allogeneic hematopoietic cells. Libraries were constructed by PCR. The listed sequencing device is Illumina HiSeq 2500. TCR libraries were prepared with molecular barcoding, using unique molecular identifiers to normalize TCRbeta repertoire quantification. TCRdb reran the public reads through fastp at Q25 and MiXCR, keeping productive beta chains. Every distinct CDR3 protein forms one entry, paired with its most common genes and DNA. In all, the sample holds about 980,000 distinct CDR3 sequences, and roughly 29% of those were seen once. The ten largest account for roughly 30% of the sample.

The full study reports these points: The frequencies of hyperexpanded clones fell over the following months, and after one year, T-cell counts and TCRbeta diversity were mostly attributed to newly produced T cells. About two months after transplant, the apparently early recovery of alphabetaT-cell counts reportedly depended on just several hundred clones that had expanded rapidly and came from non-depleted graft cells. In some patients, the high TCRbeta diversity seen at day 60 was put down to recipient T cells and intrathymic progenitors that had survived conditioning.

The chain is made from TRBV29-1 and TRBJ2-7; 10 middle bases align to TRBD1. This clonotype was sampled from a boy younger than two who had a stem cell transplant for SCID, so the T cells may come from the graft donor. Sample: PBMCs, mostly from graft donor cells, taken 360 days after TCRalphabeta/CD19-depleted stem cell transplant. The CDR3 region: CSVGQGDYEQYF. The sequenced DNA is TGCAGCGTCGGACAGGGGGACTACGAGCAGTACTTC.